This T cell receptor (beta chain) was found in a study of control samples from healthy donors and cancer patients. Assay: immunoSEQ multiplex PCR; the TCRdb copy retains only in-frame clones and omits some. The repertoire consists of 95,000 to 110,000 clones, with more than 85% occurring once and the leading ten covering about 19%. Between the trimmed V and J ends, which lost 0 bases and 3 bases, there was a span of 5 bases. CDR1 is KGHSH and CDR2 is LQKENI in the germline V gene. This CDR3 comprises 14 residues. The sample holds one count of this clone. The chain combines TRBV18 with TRBJ2-2; D call uncertain. This receptor was taken from a man in his 60s with lung cancer. The sample consisted of PBMCs. The CDR3 DNA is TGTGCCAGCTCACCACCCAAGTACACCGGGGAGCTGTTTTTT. It yields the protein CASSPPKYTGELFF.